The 27 T cell receptor beta chains below all came from one sample that was sequenced in a study of blood T cells in healthy people across ages. Sample-barcoded 5' priming and a J-beta primer mix drove a second PCR of roughly 6 to 12 cycles. A single record per CDR3 protein comes from TCRdb applying MiXCR to the 5' RACE reads. Found here are hundreds of thousands of distinct CDR3 sequences, 49% of them singletons; the top ten hold 30% to 35%. Sequencing was done on a sample of blood. All receptors come from a woman aged 60-75 years in good health.

The chain joins TRBV5-1 to TRBJ1-1, with D possibly TRBD1 on 5 matching bases. Per the germline V gene, CDR1 is SGHRS and CDR2 is YFSETQ. The CDR3 length is 15 residues. V lost 0 bases and J lost 0, with 9 bases in between. The CDR3 nucleotides read TGCGCCAGCAGCTTGGAGGGGAACATGAACACTGAAGCTTTCTTT. It translates to CASSLEGNMNTEAFF. The complete variable domain, with remaining parts taken from reference TRBV5-1 and TRBJ1-1, reads KAGVTQTPRYLIKTRGQQVTLSCSPISGHRSVSWYQQTPGQGLQFLFEYFSETQRNKGNFPGRFSGRQFSNSRSEMNVSTLELGDSALYLCASSLEGNMNTEAFFGQGTRLTVV.

This clonotype occurred a few times. The chain is built from TRBV25-1 and TRBJ2-3; tentatively, D is TRBD1 or TRBD2 (7 bases each). The germline CDR1 and CDR2 sequences are MGHDK and SYGVNS. The V end was cut by 5 bases, the J end by 6 bases, with 24 bases between. CDR3 length: 17 amino acids. CDR3 nucleotides: TGTGCCAGCAGTCCTTCACAGGGGAGGGGGTCTTGGGATACGCAGTATTTT. It yields the protein CASSPSQGRGSWDTQYF.

The V gene is TRBV27, the J gene TRBJ2-4, with TRBD1 matching over 7 bases. Germline V gives CDR1 MNHEY, CDR2 SMNVEV (reference sequence). V dropped 6 bases and J dropped 7; count of bases not matched to a gene: 9. The CDR3 runs to 14 residues. The chain's CDR3 is CASRETGSGNIQYF. The CDR3 bases are TGTGCCAGCAGGGAGACAGGGTCCGGGAACATTCAGTACTTC.

This clonotype has a count of ten or more. The chain combines TRBV3-1 with TRBJ2-7; 10 bases fit TRBD2. This CDR3 comprises 15 residues. With V trimmed by 3 bases and J by 5 bases, 7 bases remained unmatched. Germline CDR1 reads LGHDT; CDR2 reads YNNKEL (reference sequence). CDR3 sequence reads: CASSQRLAGVDEQYF. The CDR3 coding sequence is TGTGCCAGCAGCCAGAGACTAGCGGGCGTCGACGAGCAGTACTTC.

This clonotype was counted only a few times. The chain couples TRBV5-1 to TRBJ2-6; no reliable D call. The V gene's germline CDR1 is SGHRS and CDR2 YFSETQ. The CDR3 extends over 16 amino acids. Trimming left V 4 bases short and J 2 bases short, with 13 bases between. In DNA, the CDR3 is TGCGCCAGCAGCATGCCTAGGGTAGCTGGGGCCAACGTCCTGACTTTC. Encoded protein: CASSMPRVAGANVLTF.

This rearrangement joins TRBV5-1 to TRBJ2-6; D gene uncertain. The length of the CDR3 is 14 residues. The germline CDR1 and CDR2 sequences are SGHRS and YFSETQ. V was clipped by 5 bases and J by 2 bases, with 8 bases between them. The CDR3 DNA is TGCGCCAGCAGAACGGGTCCTGGGGCCAACGTCCTGACTTTC. Translating gives CASRTGPGANVLTF.

This clonotype was observed a handful of times. This chain joins TRBV6-2 or TRBV6-3 and TRBJ1-1, with D perhaps TRBD1 (6 bases). The CDR3 has 13 amino acids. V lost 7 bases and J 5 bases, leaving 14 bases between the germline ends. CDR1 is MNHEY, CDR2 SVGEGT, per germline. The DNA of the CDR3 is TGTGCCAGCAATCCAGGGGAAGGAACTGAAGCTTTCTTT. Amino acids: CASNPGEGTEAFF.

In its sample, this clonotype was seen a few times. The chain couples TRBV7-2 to TRBJ1-2, with unresolved D. The CDR3 totals 15 residues. V lost 5 bases and J 6 bases, leaving 19 bases between the germline ends. CDR1 is SGHTA, CDR2 FQGNSA, per germline. This CDR3 is CASSTRTELGHGYTF. The CDR3, as DNA: TGTGCCAGCAGCACCCGGACGGAGTTGGGCCATGGCTACACCTTC.

The chain is built from TRBV4-2 and TRBJ1-4; 10 nucleotides line up with TRBD1. Trimming removed 6 bases from V and 5 bases from J; junction bases left unmatched: 6. This CDR3 has 15 amino acids. Germline CDR1 LGHNA, CDR2 YNFKEQ. The CDR3 protein is CASRGTGESNEKLFF. The CDR3 nucleotides are TGTGCCAGCAGGGGGACAGGGGAGTCGAATGAAAAACTGTTTTTT.

The genes are TRBV9 and TRBJ2-3, with 8 bases aligning to TRBD2. Germline assignment: CDR1 SGDLS and CDR2 YYNGEE. V gave up 1 base and J gave up 2 bases; unmatched junction bases: 3. The CDR3 has 15 amino acids. The CDR3 spells CASSVRAGDTDTQYF. The DNA of the CDR3 is TGTGCCAGCAGCGTAAGAGCGGGAGACACAGATACGCAGTATTTT.

This clonotype occurred once. The V and J genes are TRBV24-1 and TRBJ2-1; TRBD1 aligns across 9 bases. V dropped 2 bases and J dropped 2; count of bases not matched to a gene: 0. The V gene's germline CDR1 is KGHDR and CDR2 SFDVKD. CDR3 size: 15 residues. The CDR3 here is CATSDYRGPYNEQFF. Written as DNA, the CDR3 is TGTGCCACCAGTGATTACAGGGGGCCCTACAATGAGCAGTTCTTC.

This clonotype was found a few times. This sequence joins TRBV29-1 and TRBJ2-5; 8 nucleotides line up with TRBD2. The J call may be wrong; the DNA end is better matched by TRBJ2-7. The CDR3 totals 12 residues. Germline V gene lookup returns CDR1 SQVTM and CDR2 ANQGSEA. The CDR3 DNA reads as TGCAGCGGGGCAACTAGCGGCTACGAGCAGTACTTC. Translating gives CSGATSGYEQYF.

This clonotype was detected only a few times. The rearrangement joins TRBV15 to TRBJ2-4, with unresolved D. The assigned J gene may be wrong: the sequence end matches TRBJ2-7 better. The CDR3 has 13 residues. Per germline, CDR1 LNHNV and CDR2 YYDKDF (reference sequence). CDR3 amino acids: CATSRASGFEQYF. In DNA form, the CDR3 reads TGTGCCACCAGCAGGGCCTCCGGTTTCGAGCAGTACTTC.

This clonotype appeared a single time. This may be a read error, as it is one base from a much larger clone. CDR3 nucleotide sequence: TGTGCCAGCAGGGATCCAGAGGGGGCGGCCTACGAGCAGTACTTC. This gives the protein CASRDPEGAAYEQYF. This chain links TRBV28 with TRBJ2-4; TRBD1 agrees at 7 bases. The closer fit of TRBJ2-7 to the DNA end suggests the J call may be wrong. The CDR3 consists of 15 residues. Per the germline V gene, CDR1 is MDHEN and CDR2 is SYDVKM.

This clonotype showed up many times. This chain connects TRBV20-1 to TRBJ2-3, with D unresolved. The CDR3 has 15 amino acids. Trimming shortened V by 6 bases and J by 2 bases, and 18 bases separated the two germline ends. Germline lookup yields CDR1 DFQATT and CDR2 SNEGSKA (reference sequence). This CDR3 reads CSANSGVRNTDTQYF. The CDR3, as DNA: TGCAGTGCCAACTCGGGCGTCCGGAACACAGATACGCAGTATTTT.

The chain employs TRBV3-1 and TRBJ1-5; 7 bases match TRBD1. This CDR3 spans 20 amino acids. Trimming at V came to 0 bases and at J to 0 bases, leaving 14 bases not matched to a gene. Germline V gives CDR1 LGHDT, CDR2 YNNKEL (reference sequence). CDR3 in DNA: TGTGCCAGCAGCCAAGATAGGAGGGGGCGAGCCGAATATAGCAATCAGCCCCAGCATTTT. Protein sequence: CASSQDRRGRAEYSNQPQHF.

This clonotype was seen once. This chain uses TRBV28 with TRBJ2-1, with D possibly matching TRBD1 (5 bases). Per the germline V gene, CDR1 is MDHEN and CDR2 is SYDVKM. V was trimmed by 3 bases and J by 7 bases, leaving 16 bases between them. The CDR3 has 15 residues. This chain's CDR3 is CASSFILRGSNEQFF. CDR3 sequence (DNA): TGTGCCAGCAGTTTTATACTTAGGGGCTCGAATGAGCAGTTCTTC.

The rearrangement uses TRBV12-3 or TRBV12-4 and TRBJ2-7; 7 bases agree with TRBD1. The CDR3 sequence is 14 residues long. The J segment lost 3 bases and the V segment lost 6 bases, leaving 8 bases of the junction unmatched. CDR3 coding DNA: TGTGCCAGCAGACCACCGACAGGGAACTACGAGCAGTACTTC. Its translation: CASRPPTGNYEQYF.

This clonotype appeared a single time. A much larger clone differs from this one at a single base, so this may be a read error. The chain is built from TRBV10-3 and TRBJ1-1; the match to TRBD1 covers 10 bases. This CDR3 is 19 amino acids long. Germline CDR1 ENHRY, CDR2 SYGVKD. V trimming: 0 bases; J trimming: 1 base; junction bases outside the gene matches: 11. CDR3 nucleotides: TGTGCCATCAGTGAGTCGACGTGGGACAGGGGTCCACGGAACACTGAAGCTTTCTTT. Protein product: CAISESTWDRGPRNTEAFF.

The CDR3 sequence is CASSQLPQGPNEKLFF. CDR3 nucleotide sequence: TGTGCCAGCAGCCAACTGCCACAGGGGCCTAATGAAAAACTGTTTTTT. The chain is built from TRBV4-2 and TRBJ1-4; 7 bases fit TRBD1. The CDR3 loop spans 16 amino acids. The germline CDR1 and CDR2 sequences are LGHNA and YNFKEQ. V shed 2 bases, J shed 3 bases, and the junction held 6 bases outside the gene matches.

The rearrangement links TRBV5-1 to TRBJ2-7; 9 bases line up with TRBD2. Germline CDR1 SGHRS, CDR2 YFSETQ. The length of the CDR3 is 15 residues. V lost 0 bases, J lost 6 bases, and 7 bases stayed unmatched. The CDR3 reads CASSLVAREGFEQYF. The CDR3 DNA follows: TGCGCCAGCAGCTTGGTAGCGCGGGAGGGCTTCGAGCAGTACTTC. Together with reference TRBV5-1 and TRBJ2-7, the CDR3 gives the full variable domain: KAGVTQTPRYLIKTRGQQVTLSCSPISGHRSVSWYQQTPGQGLQFLFEYFSETQRNKGNFPGRFSGRQFSNSRSEMNVSTLELGDSALYLCASSLVAREGFEQYFGPGTRLTVT.

The chain links TRBV2 to TRBJ2-1; D gene unclear. The CDR3 has 14 residues. Per the germline V gene, CDR1 is SNHLY and CDR2 is FYNNEI. The V gene lost 7 bases and the J gene lost 8 bases, with 18 bases spanning the gap. CDR3 region: CASTRTALADEQFF. DNA for the CDR3: TGTGCCAGCACCCGGACCGCGCTGGCCGATGAGCAGTTCTTC.

CDR3 DNA: TGTGCCAGCAGTAGCGCGGCTAGCGGGTACAATGAGCAGTACTTC. This gives the protein CASSSAASGYNEQYF. The chain joins TRBV2 to TRBJ2-7, with 8 bases that match TRBD2. V gave up 5 bases and J gave up 7 bases; unmatched junction bases: 13. This CDR3 is built from 15 residues. Germline V gene lookup returns CDR1 SNHLY and CDR2 FYNNEI. Looking up the rest from reference TRBV2 and TRBJ2-7 gives the full variable domain: EPEVTQTPSHQVTQMGQEVILRCVPISNHLYFYWYRQILGQKVEFLVSFYNNEISEKSEIFDDQFSVERPDGSNFTLKIRSTKLEDSAMYFCASSSAASGYNEQYFGPGTRLTVT.

V gene TRBV5-1 combines with J gene TRBJ1-1, with D unresolved. The CDR3 is 14 residues long. In germline, CDR1 is SGHRS, CDR2 YFSETQ. Trimming shortened V by 5 bases and J by 0 bases, and 11 bases separated the two germline ends. CDR3 coding DNA: TGCGCCAGCAGGTACGAAGGGTTGAACACTGAAGCTTTCTTT. It translates to CASRYEGLNTEAFF.

This clonotype was seen repeatedly, ten times or more. This chain links TRBV6-5 with TRBJ2-5; 10 bases are a match to TRBD2. V gave up 2 bases and J gave up 2 bases; unmatched junction bases: 2. This CDR3 contains 15 residues. CDR1 is MNHEY and CDR2 is SVGAGI in the germline V gene. DNA of the CDR3: TGTGCCAGCAGTTACAGGACTAGCGGACAAGAGACCCAGTACTTC. Its translation is CASSYRTSGQETQYF.

The chain recombines TRBV28 with TRBJ2-7; D is undetermined. Trimming stripped 3 bases from V and 0 bases from J, with 12 bases between. CDR1 is MDHEN and CDR2 is SYDVKM in the germline V gene. The CDR3 runs 15 residues. CDR3 protein: CASSFFGVRSYEQYF. CDR3 DNA sequence: TGTGCCAGCAGTTTTTTCGGTGTGCGCTCCTACGAGCAGTACTTC.

This clonotype was counted only a few times. This chain links TRBV10-3 with TRBJ1-2; D may be TRBD1 (6 bases). Between the trimmed V and J ends, which lost 4 bases and 7 bases, there was a span of 13 bases. The CDR3 spans 13 residues. Germline V gene data show CDR1 as ENHRY and CDR2 as SYGVKD. The CDR3 sequence: CAISGGGPGGYTF. DNA of the CDR3: TGTGCCATCAGTGGGGGGGGGCCCGGTGGCTACACCTTC.